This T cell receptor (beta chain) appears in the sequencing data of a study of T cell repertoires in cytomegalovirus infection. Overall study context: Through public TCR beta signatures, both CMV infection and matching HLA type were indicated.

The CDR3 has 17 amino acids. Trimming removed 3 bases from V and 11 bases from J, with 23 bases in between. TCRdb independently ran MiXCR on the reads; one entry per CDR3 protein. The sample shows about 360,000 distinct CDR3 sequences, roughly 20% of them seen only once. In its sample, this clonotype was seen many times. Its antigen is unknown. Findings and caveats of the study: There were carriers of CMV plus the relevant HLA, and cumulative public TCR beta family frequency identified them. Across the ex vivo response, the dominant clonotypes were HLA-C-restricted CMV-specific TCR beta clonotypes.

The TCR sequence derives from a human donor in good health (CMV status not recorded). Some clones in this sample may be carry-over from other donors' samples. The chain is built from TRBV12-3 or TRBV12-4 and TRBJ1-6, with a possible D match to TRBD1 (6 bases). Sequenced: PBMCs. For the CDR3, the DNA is TGTGCCAGCAGTTTGGACTCTTGGCAGGGGCATCGCGCACCCCTCCACTTT. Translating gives CASSLDSWQGHRAPLHF.